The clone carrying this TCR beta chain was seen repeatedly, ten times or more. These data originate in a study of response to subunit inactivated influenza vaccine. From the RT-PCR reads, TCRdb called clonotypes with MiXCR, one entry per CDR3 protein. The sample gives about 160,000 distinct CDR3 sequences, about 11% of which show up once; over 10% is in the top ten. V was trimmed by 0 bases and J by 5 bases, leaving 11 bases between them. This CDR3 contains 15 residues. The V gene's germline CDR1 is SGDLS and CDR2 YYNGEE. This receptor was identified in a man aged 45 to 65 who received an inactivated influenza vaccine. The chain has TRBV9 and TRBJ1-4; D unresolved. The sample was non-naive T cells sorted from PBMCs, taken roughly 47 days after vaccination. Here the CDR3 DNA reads TGTGCCAGCAGCGTAGGGGTCACATTAAATGAAAAACTGTTTTTT. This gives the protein CASSVGVTLNEKLFF.